This T cell receptor (beta chain) is from a study of T cell clones after liver transplantation. Study-wide background: Samples came from ITN030ST, which attempted immunosuppression withdrawal within 2 years of liver transplantation. At least one year of complete immunosuppression withdrawal without enzymes over twice normal defined tolerance.

This CDR3 is built from 15 residues. With 4 bases clipped from V and 5 bases from J, the junction kept 11 bases outside the gene matches. Looked up from germline, CDR1 is SGHDT and CDR2 is YYEEEE. Produced via immunoSEQ multiplex PCR; TCRdb's table is partial and in-frame only. Altogether 51,000 or so clones are present, roughly nine tenths being singletons, with the ten largest covering roughly 14%. This chain joins TRBV5-6 and TRBJ2-7; the match to TRBD2 covers 8 bases. The sample was CD8+ T cells from blood, taken 12 months after liver transplant. This receptor was identified in a human patient who received a liver transplant. Part of the T cell pool may stem from the graft donor. CDR3 sequence reads: CASSPLGTRIDEQYF. The CDR3 DNA reads TGTGCCAGCAGCCCCCTGGGGACTAGAATCGACGAGCAGTACTTC.